This TCR beta chain emerged from a study of T cells after yellow fever vaccination. Study background: Preparation used SMART-Seq v4 Ultra Low Input for the low-cell-number fractions.

Production of TCR cDNA was by 5'RACE template switching, which also added a universal primer site and UMIs. TCRdb reanalysed the 5' RACE reads using MiXCR and keeps one entry per CDR3 protein. The data show 280,000 or so distinct CDR3 sequences, approximately 8% seen once. The V and J ends lost 0 bases and 7 bases respectively, with 10 bases between them. This CDR3 contains 13 residues. Germline V gene data show CDR1 as DFQATT and CDR2 as SNEGSKA (reference sequence). Only a few counts were recorded for this clonotype. What it binds is unknown. Whole-study findings and limits: Clones that expanded after primary vaccination mostly reappeared after the booster (nearly 98% CD4, roughly 90% CD8).

The sample consisted of CD4+ T cells sorted from PBMCs, taken 5 days after the yellow fever booster vaccination. The TCR was taken from a young man who received the YFV17D yellow fever vaccine. The gene calls are TRBV20-1 and TRBJ2-4; TRBD1 or TRBD2 may be the D gene (5 bases each). CDR3 in amino acids: CSARDGGRNIQYF. The CDR3 DNA sequence: TGCAGTGCTAGAGATGGGGGTCGGAACATTCAGTACTTC.